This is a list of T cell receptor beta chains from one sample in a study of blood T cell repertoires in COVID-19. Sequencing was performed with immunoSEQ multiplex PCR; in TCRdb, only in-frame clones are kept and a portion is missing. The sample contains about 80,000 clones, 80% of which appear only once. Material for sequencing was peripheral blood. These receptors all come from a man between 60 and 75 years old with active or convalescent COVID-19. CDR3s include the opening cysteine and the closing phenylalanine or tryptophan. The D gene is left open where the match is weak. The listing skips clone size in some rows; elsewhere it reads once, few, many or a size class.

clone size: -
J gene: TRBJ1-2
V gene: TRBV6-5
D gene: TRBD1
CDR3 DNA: TGTGCCAGCAGAACGACAGGGGGCGCTTCAGATGGCTACACCTTC
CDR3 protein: CASRTTGGASDGYTF

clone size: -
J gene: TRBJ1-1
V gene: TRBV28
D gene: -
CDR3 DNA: TGTGCCAGCAGTTTAGCACAGCTGAACACTGAAGCTTTCTTT
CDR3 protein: CASSLAQLNTEAFF

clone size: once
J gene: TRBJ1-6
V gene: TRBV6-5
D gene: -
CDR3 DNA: TGTGCCAGCAGCCAAGACAACTCCTATAATTCACCCCTCCACTTT
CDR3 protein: CASSQDNSYNSPLHF

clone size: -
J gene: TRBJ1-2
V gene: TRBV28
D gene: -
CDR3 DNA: TGTGCCAGCCGGAGGGAGTCTGGCTACACCTTC
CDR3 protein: CASRRESGYTF

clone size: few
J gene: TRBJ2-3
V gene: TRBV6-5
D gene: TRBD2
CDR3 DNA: TGTGCCAGCAGACCGGGACTAGCCGCAGATACGCAGTATTTT
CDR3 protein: CASRPGLAADTQYF

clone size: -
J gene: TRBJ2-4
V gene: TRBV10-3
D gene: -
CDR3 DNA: TGTGCCATCACCATAGGGGGGGACCGGTTCCTCGAAAACATTCAGTACTTC
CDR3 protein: CAITIGGDRFLENIQYF

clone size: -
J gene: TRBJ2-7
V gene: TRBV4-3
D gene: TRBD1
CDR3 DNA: TGCGCCAGCAGCCAAGGCTTGGACAGGGGGCTACCCTACGAGCAGTACTTC
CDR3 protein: CASSQGLDRGLPYEQYF

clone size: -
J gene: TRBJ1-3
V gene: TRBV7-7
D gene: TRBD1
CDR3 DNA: TGTGCTAGCAGCTCTCGGACAGGGCCTGGAAACACCATATATTTT
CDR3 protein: CASSSRTGPGNTIYF

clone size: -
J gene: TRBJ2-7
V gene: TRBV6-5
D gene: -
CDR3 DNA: TGTGCCAGCACCGACAGCGCCCCCTACGAGCAGTACTTC
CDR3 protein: CASTDSAPYEQYF

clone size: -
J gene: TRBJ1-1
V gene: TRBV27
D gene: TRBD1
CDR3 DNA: TGTGCCAGCAGTTTATTAGGACAGGGGGCGCGAAACACTGAAGCTTTCTTT
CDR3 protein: CASSLLGQGARNTEAFF

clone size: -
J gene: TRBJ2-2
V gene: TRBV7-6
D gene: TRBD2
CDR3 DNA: TGTGCCAGCAGCTTCGCTAGCGGGGTGAACACCGGGGAGCTGTTTTTT
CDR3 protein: CASSFASGVNTGELFF

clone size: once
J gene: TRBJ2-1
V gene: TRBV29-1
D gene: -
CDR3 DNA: TGCAGCGTTGAGGGGCAGGGCAAGGATGAGCAGTTCTTC
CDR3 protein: CSVEGQGKDEQFF

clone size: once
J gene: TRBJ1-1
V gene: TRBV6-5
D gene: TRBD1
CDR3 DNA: TGTGCCAGCAGTTACTCGGACAGGGCGGACACTGAAGCCTTCTTT
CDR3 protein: CASSYSDRADTEAFF

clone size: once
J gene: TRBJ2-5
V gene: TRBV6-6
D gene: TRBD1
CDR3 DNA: TGTGCCAGCAGTTACGACAGGGAAGAGACCCAGTACTTC
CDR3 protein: CASSYDREETQYF

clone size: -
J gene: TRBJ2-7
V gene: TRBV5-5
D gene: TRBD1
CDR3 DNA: TGTGCCAGCAGCTTGGCCACCCAGGGGGCTCTCGACGAGCAGTACTTC
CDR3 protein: CASSLATQGALDEQYF

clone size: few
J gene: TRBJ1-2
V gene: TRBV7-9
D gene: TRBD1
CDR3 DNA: TGTGCCAGCAGCCCCGGGACAGGGCGAGGTGGCTACACCTTC
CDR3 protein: CASSPGTGRGGYTF

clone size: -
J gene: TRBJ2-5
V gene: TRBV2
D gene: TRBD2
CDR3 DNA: TGTGCCAGCAGTCGGACTAGCGGGGGAGAGACCCAGTACTTC
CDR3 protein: CASSRTSGGETQYF

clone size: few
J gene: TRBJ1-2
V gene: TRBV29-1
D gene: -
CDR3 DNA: TGCAGCGTTGACAGCTATGGCTACACCTTC
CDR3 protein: CSVDSYGYTF

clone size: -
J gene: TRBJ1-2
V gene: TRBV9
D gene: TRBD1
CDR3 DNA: TGTGCCAGCAGCGCCCCGACAGGGTTGGCGAACTATGGCTACACCTTC
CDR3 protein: CASSAPTGLANYGYTF

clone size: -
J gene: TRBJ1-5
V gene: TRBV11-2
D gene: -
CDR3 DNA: TGTGCCAGCAGCTTAGACCAGGGTATAGGTCAGCCCCAGCATTTT
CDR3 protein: CASSLDQGIGQPQHF

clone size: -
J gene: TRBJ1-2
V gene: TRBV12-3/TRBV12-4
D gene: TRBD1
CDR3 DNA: TGTGCCAGCAGACGACAGGGCGCATATGGCTACACCTTC
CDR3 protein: CASRRQGAYGYTF

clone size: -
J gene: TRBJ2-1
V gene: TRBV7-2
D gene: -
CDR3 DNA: TGTGCCAGCAGCTCAGGGTTGAATGAGCAGTTCTTC
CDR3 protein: CASSSGLNEQFF

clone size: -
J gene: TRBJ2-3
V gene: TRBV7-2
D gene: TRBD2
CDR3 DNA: TGTGCCAGCAGCTTAAACGGGGGGGCTAGCACAGATACGCAGTATTTT
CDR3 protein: CASSLNGGASTDTQYF

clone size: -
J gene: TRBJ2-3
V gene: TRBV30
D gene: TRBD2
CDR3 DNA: TGTGCCTGGATGGAGGCGGGGGGTAGGGATACGCAGTATTTT
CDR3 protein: CAWMEAGGRDTQYF

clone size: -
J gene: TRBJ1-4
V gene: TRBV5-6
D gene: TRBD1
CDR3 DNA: TGTGCCAGCAGCTATACAGGGGTCCGGGAAAAACTGTTTTTT
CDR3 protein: CASSYTGVREKLFF

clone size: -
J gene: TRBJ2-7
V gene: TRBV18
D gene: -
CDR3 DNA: TGTGCCAGCTCACCGGGCCGCTACGAGCAGTACTTC
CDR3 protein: CASSPGRYEQYF

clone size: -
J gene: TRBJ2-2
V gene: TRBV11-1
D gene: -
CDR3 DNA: TGTGCCAGCAGAATCGGACGGGGGAGAACCGGGGAGCTGTTTTTT
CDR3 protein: CASRIGRGRTGELFF

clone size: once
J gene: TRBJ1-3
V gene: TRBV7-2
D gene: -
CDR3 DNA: TGTGCCAGCAGCCATCCGGGAGCGAACTCTGGAAACACCATATATTTT
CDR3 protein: CASSHPGANSGNTIYF

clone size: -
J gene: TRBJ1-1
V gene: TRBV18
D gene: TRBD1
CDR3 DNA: TGTGCCAGCTCACCAGAGGCCCAGGGGGGATTGTCTTTCTTT
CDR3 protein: CASSPEAQGGLSFF

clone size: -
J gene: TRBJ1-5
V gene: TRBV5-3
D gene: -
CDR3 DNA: TGTGCCAGAAGCTTGGAGGGGTATAGGGGTCAGCCCCAGCATTTT
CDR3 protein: CARSLEGYRGQPQHF

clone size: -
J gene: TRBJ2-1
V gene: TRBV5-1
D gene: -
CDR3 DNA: TGCGCCAGCAGCACAAGACAGCGTTACAATGAGCAGTTCTTC
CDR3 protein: CASSTRQRYNEQFF

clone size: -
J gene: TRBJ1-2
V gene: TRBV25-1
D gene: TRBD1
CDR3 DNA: TGTGCCAGCAGTGATTACCAGGGGGCCAGAGGCTACACCTTC
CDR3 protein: CASSDYQGARGYTF

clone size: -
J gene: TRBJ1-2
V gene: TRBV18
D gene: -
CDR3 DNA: TGTGCCAGCTCACTCCGGACAGCTAACTATGGCTACACCTTC
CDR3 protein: CASSLRTANYGYTF

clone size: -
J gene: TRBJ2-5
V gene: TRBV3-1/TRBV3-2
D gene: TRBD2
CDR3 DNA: TGTGCCAGCAGCCCCTGGGGTGGCGGGGGGGTCGGAGAGACCCAGTACTTC
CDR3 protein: CASSPWGGGGVGETQYF

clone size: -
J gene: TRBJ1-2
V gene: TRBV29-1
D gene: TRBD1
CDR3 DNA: TGCAGCGTTGGGAGGGACAGGGAATTCAATGGCTACACCTTC
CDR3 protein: CSVGRDREFNGYTF

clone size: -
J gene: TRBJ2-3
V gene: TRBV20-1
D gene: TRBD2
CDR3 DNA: TGCAGTGCTAGTGAACTAGCGGGGTCAGATACGCAGTATTTT
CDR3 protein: CSASELAGSDTQYF

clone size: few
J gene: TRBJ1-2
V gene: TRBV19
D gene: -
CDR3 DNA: TGTGCCAGTACAGTTACAGGGTACTATGGCTACACCTTC
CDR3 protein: CASTVTGYYGYTF

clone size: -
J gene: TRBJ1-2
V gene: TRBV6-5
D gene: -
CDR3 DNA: TGTGCCAGCAGACAGACAGGTCTGGACTATGGCTACACCTTC
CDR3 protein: CASRQTGLDYGYTF

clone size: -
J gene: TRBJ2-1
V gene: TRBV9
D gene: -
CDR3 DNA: TGTGCCAGCAGCCCTCTTGGGCGCAGTTCAGTGTTCTTC
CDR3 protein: CASSPLGRSSVFF